The table lists the clone carrying this TCR beta chain with a few counts. The record originates from a study of blood T cells in healthy people across ages. The CDR3 has 14 amino acids. V shed 0 bases and J shed 4 bases, with 9 bases lying between them. Germline CDR1 reads SGHRS; CDR2 reads YFSETQ. Together with a sample-barcoded 5' primer, a J-beta primer mix was included in a second PCR lasting roughly 6 to 12 cycles. In TCRdb, the 5' RACE reads were re-called with MiXCR into one record per CDR3 protein. The profile shows 1.5 million to 2 million distinct CDR3 sequences, about 31% of them singletons.

Sequenced sample: blood. The clonotype comes from a woman aged 25 to 39 in good health. The chain joins TRBV5-1 to TRBJ2-3; D ambiguous. The CDR3 coding sequence is TGCGCCAGCAGCTTGGGTAAGGGTGCAGATACGCAGTATTTT. Translated: CASSLGKGADTQYF.